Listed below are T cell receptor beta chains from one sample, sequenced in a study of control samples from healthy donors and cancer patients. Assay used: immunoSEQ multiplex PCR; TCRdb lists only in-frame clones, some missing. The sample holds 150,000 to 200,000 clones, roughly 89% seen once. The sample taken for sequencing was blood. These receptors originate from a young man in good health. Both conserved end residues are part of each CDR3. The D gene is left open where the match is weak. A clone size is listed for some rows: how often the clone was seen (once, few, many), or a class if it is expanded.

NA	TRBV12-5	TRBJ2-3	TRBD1	CASGLTPGQRTDTQYF	TGTGCTAGTGGTTTGACCCCGGGACAGCGCACAGATACGCAGTATTTT
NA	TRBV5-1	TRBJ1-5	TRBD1	CASSLTGNGNQPQHF	TGCGCCAGCAGCCTGACAGGGAATGGCAATCAGCCCCAGCATTTT
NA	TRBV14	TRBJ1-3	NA	CASRGGRGIGSGNTIYF	TGTGCCAGCAGGGGGGGGAGAGGAATCGGCTCTGGAAACACCATATATTTT
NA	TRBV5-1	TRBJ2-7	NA	CASSLASAGYEQYF	TGCGCCAGCAGCTTGGCCAGTGCGGGCTACGAGCAGTACTTC
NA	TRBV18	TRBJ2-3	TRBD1	CASSPQGAVGTDTQYF	TGTGCCAGCTCACCACAGGGGGCGGTCGGCACAGATACGCAGTATTTT
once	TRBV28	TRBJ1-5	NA	CAAHGPLKEPQHF	TGTGCCGCCCACGGACCGCTCAAGGAGCCCCAGCATTTT
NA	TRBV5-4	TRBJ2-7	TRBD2	CASSFGLAGAYEQYF	TGTGCCAGCAGCTTTGGACTAGCGGGGGCATACGAGCAGTACTTC
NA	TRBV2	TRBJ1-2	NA	CACWPAPF	TGTGCCTGCTGGCCGGCCCCCTTC
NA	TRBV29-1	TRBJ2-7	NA	CSARDIQTYEQYF	TGCAGCGCGAGGGACATACAGACCTACGAGCAGTACTTC
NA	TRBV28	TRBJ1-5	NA	CASSLGGINSNQPQHF	TGTGCCAGCAGTTTGGGGGGAATTAATAGCAATCAGCCCCAGCATTTT
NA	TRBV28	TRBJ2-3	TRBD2	CASSLFLAGSTDTQYF	TGTGCCAGCAGTTTGTTCCTAGCGGGAAGCACAGATACGCAGTATTTT
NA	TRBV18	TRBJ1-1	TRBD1	CASSPNYRGDTEAFF	TGTGCCAGCTCACCAAATTACAGGGGAGACACTGAAGCTTTCTTT
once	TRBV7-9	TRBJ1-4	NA	CASSLTALEKLFF	TGTGCCAGCAGCTTAACGGCCCTTGAAAAACTGTTTTTT
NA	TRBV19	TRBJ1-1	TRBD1	CASSPARDRNTEAFF	TGTGCCAGTAGTCCAGCTCGGGACAGGAACACTGAAGCTTTCTTT
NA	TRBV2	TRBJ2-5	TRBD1	CATRARDRTYQETQYF	TGTGCCACCCGAGCCCGGGACAGGACGTACCAAGAGACCCAGTACTTC
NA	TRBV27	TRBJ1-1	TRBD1	CASSLGQGLNTEAFF	TGTGCCAGCAGTCTGGGACAGGGATTGAACACTGAAGCTTTCTTT
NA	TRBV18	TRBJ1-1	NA	CASSPDSMNTEAFF	TGTGCCAGCAGCCCGGACAGCATGAACACTGAAGCTTTCTTT
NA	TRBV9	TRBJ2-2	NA	CASSAPEGGKIFSGELFF	TGTGCCAGCAGCGCCCCTGAGGGGGGAAAAATCTTTTCCGGGGAGCTGTTTTTT
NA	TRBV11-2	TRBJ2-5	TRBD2	CASSLLAGGETQYF	TGTGCCAGCAGCTTACTAGCGGGTGGAGAGACCCAGTACTTC
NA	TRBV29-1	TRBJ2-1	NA	CSVANNEQFF	TGCAGCGTAGCCAACAATGAGCAGTTCTTC
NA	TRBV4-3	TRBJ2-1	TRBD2	CASSQSLAGNEQFF	TGCGCCAGCAGCCAGTCTCTAGCGGGTAATGAGCAGTTCTTC
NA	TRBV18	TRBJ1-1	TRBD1	CASSSTVLGQVNTEAFF	TGTGCCAGCTCCTCAACGGTGCTAGGACAGGTGAACACTGAAGCTTTCTTT
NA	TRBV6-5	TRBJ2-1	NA	CASSRGRVSYNEQFF	TGTGCCAGCAGCCGAGGACGAGTGAGCTACAATGAGCAGTTCTTC
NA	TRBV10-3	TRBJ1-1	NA	CAISESGTMTAEAFF	TGTGCCATCAGTGAGTCCGGGACAATGACAGCTGAAGCTTTCTTT
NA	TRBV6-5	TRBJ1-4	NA	CASSYGGPTNEKLFF	TGTGCCAGCAGTTACGGCGGGCCAACTAATGAAAAACTGTTTTTT
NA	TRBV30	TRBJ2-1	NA	CAWNRDSHEQFF	TGTGCCTGGAACCGGGACTCGCATGAGCAGTTCTTC
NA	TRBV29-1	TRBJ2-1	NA	CSSLRERSYNEQFF	TGCAGCTCCTTAAGGGAGAGGTCCTACAATGAGCAGTTCTTC
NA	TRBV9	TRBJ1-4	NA	CASSGTEQANEKLFF	TGTGCCAGCAGCGGGACGGAGCAAGCTAATGAAAAACTGTTTTTT
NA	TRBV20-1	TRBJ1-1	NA	CSASSADEAFF	TGCAGTGCTAGTTCGGCGGATGAAGCTTTCTTT
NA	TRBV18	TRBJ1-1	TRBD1	CASSPGTGGVEAFF	TGTGCCAGCTCACCCGGGACAGGGGGCGTTGAAGCTTTCTTT
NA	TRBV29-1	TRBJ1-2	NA	CSVEEGGLYGYTF	TGCAGCGTTGAGGAGGGCGGCCTCTATGGCTACACCTTC
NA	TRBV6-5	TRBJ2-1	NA	CASSYLQATFF	TGTGCCAGCAGTTACTTGCAGGCCACGTTCTTC
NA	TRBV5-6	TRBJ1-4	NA	CASSLASLGTSGGEKLFF	TGTGCCAGCAGCTTGGCCTCCTTGGGGACGAGCGGAGGGGAAAAACTGTTTTTT
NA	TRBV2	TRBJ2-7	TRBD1	CASSFTGGPSYEQYF	TGTGCCAGCAGTTTTACAGGGGGGCCGTCCTACGAGCAGTACTTC
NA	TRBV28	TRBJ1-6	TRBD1	CASSSGQGSSSYNSPLHF	TGTGCCAGCAGTTCCGGACAGGGGTCAAGCTCCTATAATTCACCCCTCCACTTT
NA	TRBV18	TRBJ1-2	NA	CASSPQRANYGYTF	TGTGCCAGCTCACCGCAGAGAGCTAACTATGGCTACACCTTC
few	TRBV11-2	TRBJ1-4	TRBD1	CASSFGTGSEKLFF	TGTGCCAGCAGCTTCGGGACAGGGAGTGAAAAACTGTTTTTT
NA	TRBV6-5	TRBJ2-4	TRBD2	CASEEAAGGINIQYF	TGTGCCTCCGAGGAGGCAGCGGGAGGGATAAACATTCAGTACTTC
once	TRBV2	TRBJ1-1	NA	CASSEAYLRGGPMNTEAFF	TGTGCCAGCAGTGAAGCTTATCTCAGGGGAGGGCCAATGAACACTGAAGCTTTCTTT
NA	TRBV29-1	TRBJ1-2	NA	CSVHGGISGYTF	TGCAGCGTCCACGGGGGAATTAGTGGCTACACCTTC
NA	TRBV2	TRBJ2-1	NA	CASAEGIGCNEQFF	TGTGCCAGCGCAGAGGGCATAGGATGCAATGAGCAGTTCTTC
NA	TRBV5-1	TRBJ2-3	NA	CASSPSTFTDTQYF	TGCGCCAGCAGCCCCTCCACCTTCACAGATACGCAGTATTTT
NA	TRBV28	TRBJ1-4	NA	CASSFTSGDPKKLFF	TGTGCCAGCAGTTTCACCTCAGGCGACCCAAAAAAACTGTTTTTT
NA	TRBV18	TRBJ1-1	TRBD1	CASSSGTGRAEAFF	TGTGCCAGCTCAAGTGGGACAGGGCGGGCTGAAGCTTTCTTT
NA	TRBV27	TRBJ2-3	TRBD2	CASSLSRTSVSLDTQYF	TGTGCCAGCAGTTTATCTAGGACTAGCGTTTCTCTAGATACGCAGTATTTT